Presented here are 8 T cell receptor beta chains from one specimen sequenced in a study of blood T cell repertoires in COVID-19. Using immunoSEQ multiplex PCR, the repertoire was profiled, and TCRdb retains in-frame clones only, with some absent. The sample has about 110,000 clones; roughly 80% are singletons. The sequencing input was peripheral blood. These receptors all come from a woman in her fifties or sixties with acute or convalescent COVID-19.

As DNA, the CDR3 is TGTGCCAGTAGGGGGATAGCAGGGGCCCATAGCTCCTACAATGAGCAGTTCTTC. It translates to CASRGIAGAHSSYNEQFF. The gene calls are TRBV19 and TRBJ2-1; maybe TRBD1 (6 bases). The CDR3 is 18 residues long. The germline V and J ends were trimmed by 6 bases and 0 bases, with 21 bases remaining between them. Germline lookup yields CDR1 LNHDA and CDR2 SQIVND (reference sequence).

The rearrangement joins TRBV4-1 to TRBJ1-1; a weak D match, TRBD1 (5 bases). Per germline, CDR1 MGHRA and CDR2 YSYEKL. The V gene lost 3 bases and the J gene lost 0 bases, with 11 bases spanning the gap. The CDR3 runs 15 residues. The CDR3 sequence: CASSQGGGLNTEAFF. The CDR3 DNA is TGCGCCAGCAGCCAGGGGGGAGGGCTGAACACTGAAGCTTTCTTT.

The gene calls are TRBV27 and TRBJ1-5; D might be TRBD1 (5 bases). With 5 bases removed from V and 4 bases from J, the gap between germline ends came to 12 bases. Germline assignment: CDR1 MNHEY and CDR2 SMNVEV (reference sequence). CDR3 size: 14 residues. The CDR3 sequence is CASSQQGSNQPQHF. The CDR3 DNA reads TGTGCCAGCAGTCAGCAGGGCTCGAATCAGCCCCAGCATTTT.

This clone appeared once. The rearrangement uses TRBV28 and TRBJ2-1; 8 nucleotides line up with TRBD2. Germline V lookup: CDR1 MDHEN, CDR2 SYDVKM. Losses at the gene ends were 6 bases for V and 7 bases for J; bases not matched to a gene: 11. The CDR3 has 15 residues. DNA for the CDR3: TGTGCCAGCAGATTACTAGCGGTCCCGGGGAATGAGCAGTTCTTC. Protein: CASRLLAVPGNEQFF.

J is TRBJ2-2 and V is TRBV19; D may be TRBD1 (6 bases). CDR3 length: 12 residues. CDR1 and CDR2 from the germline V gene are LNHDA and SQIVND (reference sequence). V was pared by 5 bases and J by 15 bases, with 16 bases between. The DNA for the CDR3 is TGTGCCAGTAGTCCAAATTCAGGGGCGGTGTTTTTT. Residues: CASSPNSGAVFF.

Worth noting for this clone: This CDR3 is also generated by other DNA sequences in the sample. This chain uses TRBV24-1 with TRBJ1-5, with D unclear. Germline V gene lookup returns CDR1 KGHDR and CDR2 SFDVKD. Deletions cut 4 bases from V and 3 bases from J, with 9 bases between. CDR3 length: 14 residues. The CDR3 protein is CATSEPTYNQPQHF. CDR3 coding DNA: TGTGCCACCAGTGAACCCACCTACAATCAGCCCCAGCATTTT.

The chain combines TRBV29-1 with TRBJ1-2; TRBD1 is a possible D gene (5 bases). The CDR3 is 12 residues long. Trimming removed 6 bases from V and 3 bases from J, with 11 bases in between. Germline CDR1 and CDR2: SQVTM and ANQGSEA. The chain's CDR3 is CSVSGGDYGYTF. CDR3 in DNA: TGCAGCGTCTCTGGGGGGGACTATGGCTACACCTTC. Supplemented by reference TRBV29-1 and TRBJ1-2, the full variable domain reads SAVISQKPSRDICQRGTSLTIQCQVDSQVTMMFWYRQQPGQSLTLIATANQGSEATYESGFVIDKFPISRPNLTFSTLTVSNMSPEDSSIYLCSVSGGDYGYTFGSGTRLTVV.

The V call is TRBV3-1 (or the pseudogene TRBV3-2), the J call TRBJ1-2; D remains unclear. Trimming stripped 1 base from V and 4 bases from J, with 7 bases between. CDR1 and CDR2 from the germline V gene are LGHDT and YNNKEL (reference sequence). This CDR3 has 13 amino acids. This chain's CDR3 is CASSQGPLYGYTF. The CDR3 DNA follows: TGTGCCAGCAGCCAAGGTCCACTCTATGGCTACACCTTC.